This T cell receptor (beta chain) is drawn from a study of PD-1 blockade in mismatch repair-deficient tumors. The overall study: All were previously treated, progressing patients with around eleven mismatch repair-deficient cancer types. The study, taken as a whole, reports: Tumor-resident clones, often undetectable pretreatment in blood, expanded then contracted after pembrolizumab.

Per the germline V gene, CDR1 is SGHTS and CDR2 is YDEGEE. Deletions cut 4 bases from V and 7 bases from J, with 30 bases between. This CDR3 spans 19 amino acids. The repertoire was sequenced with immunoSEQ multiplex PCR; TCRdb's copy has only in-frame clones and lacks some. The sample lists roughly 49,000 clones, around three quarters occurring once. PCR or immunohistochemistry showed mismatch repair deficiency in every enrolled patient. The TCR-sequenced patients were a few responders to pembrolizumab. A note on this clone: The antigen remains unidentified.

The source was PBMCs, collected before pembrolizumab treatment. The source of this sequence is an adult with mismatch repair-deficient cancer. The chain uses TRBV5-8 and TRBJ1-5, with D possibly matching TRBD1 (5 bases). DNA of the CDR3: TGTGCCAGCAGCCTAACCCCCCGGGGTTCGGGAGGGGTGGTACAGCCCCAGCATTTT. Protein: CASSLTPRGSGGVVQPQHF. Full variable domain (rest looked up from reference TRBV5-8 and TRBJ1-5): EAGVTQSPTHLIKTRGQQATLRCSPISGHTSVYWYQQALGLGLQFLLWYDEGEERNRGNFPPRFSGRQFPNYSSELNVNALELEDSALYLCASSLTPRGSGGVVQPQHFGDGTRLSIL.